The clone carrying this T cell receptor beta chain has ten or more counts. Its matching antigen is unknown. Researchers took RNA transcripts and amplified TCR beta CDR3 regions from them. HTBI primers were used in a first-round RT-PCR, which preceded a second-round multiplex PCR. TCRdb reprocessed the multiplex PCR reads via MiXCR and lists one record per CDR3 protein. The profile shows more than 1,000,000 distinct CDR3 sequences, less than 45% of them singletons. Hyperthyroidism patients were newly diagnosed, ill under 2 months, and aged 18 to 65 years. CDR3 length: 15 residues. V trimming: 3 bases; J trimming: 0 bases; junction bases outside the gene matches: 5. Per the germline V gene, CDR1 is SGHVS and CDR2 is FQNEAQ. The data were obtained in a study of Graves' ophthalmopathy and Graves' hyperthyroidism. General study findings and limits: Most clonotypes expanded in thyroid above 0.001 frequency were present in blood too.

The chain couples TRBV7-8 to TRBJ2-7; TRBD2 matches 7 bases. Sequenced sample: peripheral blood or thyroid tissue (not recorded which). The source of this sequence is an adult man with Graves' hyperthyroidism. In DNA, the CDR3 is TGTGCCAGCAGCTTCATAGCGGGCAGCTCCTACGAGCAGTACTTC. It specifies CASSFIAGSSYEQYF. The full variable domain, completed using reference TRBV7-8 and TRBJ2-7, is GAGVSQSPRYKVAKRGQDVALRCDPISGHVSLFWYQQALGQGPEFLTYFQNEAQLDKSGLPSDRFFAERPEGSVSTLKIQRTQQEDSAVYLCASSFIAGSSYEQYFGPGTRLTVT.